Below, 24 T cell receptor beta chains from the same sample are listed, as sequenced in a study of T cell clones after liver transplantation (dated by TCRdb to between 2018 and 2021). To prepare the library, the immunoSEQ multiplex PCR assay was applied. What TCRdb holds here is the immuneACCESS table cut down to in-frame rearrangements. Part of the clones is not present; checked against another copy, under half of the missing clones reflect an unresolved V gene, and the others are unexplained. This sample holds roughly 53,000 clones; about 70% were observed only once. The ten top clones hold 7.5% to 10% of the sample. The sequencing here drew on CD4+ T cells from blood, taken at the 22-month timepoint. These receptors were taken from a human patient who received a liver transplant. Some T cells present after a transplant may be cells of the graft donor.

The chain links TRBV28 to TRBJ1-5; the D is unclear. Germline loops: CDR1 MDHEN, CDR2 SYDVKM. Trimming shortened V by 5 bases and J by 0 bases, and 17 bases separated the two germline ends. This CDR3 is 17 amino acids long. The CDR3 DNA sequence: TGTGCCAGCAGTAGTTCTGATGGGGAATATAGCAATCAGCCCCAGCATTTT. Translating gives CASSSSDGEYSNQPQHF.

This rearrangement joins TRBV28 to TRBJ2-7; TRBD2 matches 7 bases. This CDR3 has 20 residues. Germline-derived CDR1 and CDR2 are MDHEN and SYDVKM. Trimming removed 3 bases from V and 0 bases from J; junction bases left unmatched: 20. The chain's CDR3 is CASSFRISLFGGTTSYEQYF. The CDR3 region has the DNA TGTGCCAGCAGTTTCCGGATCTCCCTCTTCGGGGGGACTACCTCCTACGAGCAGTACTTC. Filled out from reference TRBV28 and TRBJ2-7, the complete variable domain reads DVKVTQSSRYLVKRTGEKVFLECVQDMDHENMFWYRQDPGLGLRLIYFSYDVKMKEKGDIPEGYSVSREKKERFSLILESASTNQTSMYLCASSFRISLFGGTTSYEQYFGPGTRLTVT.

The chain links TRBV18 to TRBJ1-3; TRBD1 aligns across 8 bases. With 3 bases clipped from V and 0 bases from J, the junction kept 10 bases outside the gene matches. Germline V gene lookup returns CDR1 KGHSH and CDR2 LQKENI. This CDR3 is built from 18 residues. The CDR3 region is CASSPDRALAGSGNTIYF. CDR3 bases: TGTGCCAGCTCACCGGACAGGGCCCTGGCTGGCTCTGGAAACACCATATATTTT.

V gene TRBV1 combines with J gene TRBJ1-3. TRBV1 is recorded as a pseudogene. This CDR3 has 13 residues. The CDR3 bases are TGCCCACCATATCGACGCTCTGGAAACACCATATATTTT. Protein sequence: CPPYRRSGNTIYF.

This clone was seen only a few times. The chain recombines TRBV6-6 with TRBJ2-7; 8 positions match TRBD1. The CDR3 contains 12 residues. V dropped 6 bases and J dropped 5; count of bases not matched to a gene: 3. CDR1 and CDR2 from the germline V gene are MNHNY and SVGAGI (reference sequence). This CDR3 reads CASSGQGHEQYF. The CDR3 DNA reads TGTGCCAGCAGCGGACAGGGCCACGAGCAGTACTTC.

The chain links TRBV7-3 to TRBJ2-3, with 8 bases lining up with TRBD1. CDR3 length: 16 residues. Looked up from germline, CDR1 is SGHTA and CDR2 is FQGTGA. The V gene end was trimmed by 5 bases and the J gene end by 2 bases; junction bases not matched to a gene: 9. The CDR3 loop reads CASSARRTGTTDTQYF. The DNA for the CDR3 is TGTGCCAGCAGCGCGAGGCGGACAGGGACCACAGATACGCAGTATTTT.

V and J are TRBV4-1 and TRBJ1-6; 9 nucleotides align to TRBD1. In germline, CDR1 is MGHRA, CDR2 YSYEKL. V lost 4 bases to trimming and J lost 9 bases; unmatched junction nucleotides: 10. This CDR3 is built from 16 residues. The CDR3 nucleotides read TGCGCCAGCAGCCGCATTACAGGGGGCAGGGGTTCACCCCTCCACTTT. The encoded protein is CASSRITGGRGSPLHF.

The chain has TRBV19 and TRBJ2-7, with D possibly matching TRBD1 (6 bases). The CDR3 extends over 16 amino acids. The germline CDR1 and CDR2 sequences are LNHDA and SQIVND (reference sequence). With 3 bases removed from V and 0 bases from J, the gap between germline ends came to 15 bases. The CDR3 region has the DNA TGTGCCAGTAGTATTCAACCCACAGGGAGCTCCTACGAGCAGTACTTC. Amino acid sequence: CASSIQPTGSSYEQYF.

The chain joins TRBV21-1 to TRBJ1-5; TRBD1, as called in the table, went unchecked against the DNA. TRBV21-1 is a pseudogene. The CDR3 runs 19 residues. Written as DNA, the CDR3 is TGTGCCAGCAGCAAAAGTCCAGGGCTAAAAACTTATAGCAATCAGCCCCAGCATTTT. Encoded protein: CASSKSPGLKTYSNQPQHF.

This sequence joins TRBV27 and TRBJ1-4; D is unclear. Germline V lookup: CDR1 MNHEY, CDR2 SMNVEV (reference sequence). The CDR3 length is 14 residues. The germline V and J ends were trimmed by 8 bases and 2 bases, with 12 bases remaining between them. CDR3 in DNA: TGTGCCAGCGCAACGGACCGTACTAATGAAAAACTGTTTTTT. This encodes CASATDRTNEKLFF.

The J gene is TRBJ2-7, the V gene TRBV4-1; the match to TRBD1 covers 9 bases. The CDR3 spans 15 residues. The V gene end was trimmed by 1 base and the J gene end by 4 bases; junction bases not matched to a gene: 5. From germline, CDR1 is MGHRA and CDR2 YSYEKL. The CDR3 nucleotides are TGCGCCAGCAGCCAAGTCGGGACAGGGAGGTACGAGCAGTACTTC. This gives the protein CASSQVGTGRYEQYF.

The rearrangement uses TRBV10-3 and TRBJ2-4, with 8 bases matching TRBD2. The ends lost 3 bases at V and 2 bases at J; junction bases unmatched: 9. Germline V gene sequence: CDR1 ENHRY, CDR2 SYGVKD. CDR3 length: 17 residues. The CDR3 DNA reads TGTGCCATCAGTGAAGGGAGCGGGGGTGGGACCAAAAACATTCAGTACTTC. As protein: CAISEGSGGGTKNIQYF.

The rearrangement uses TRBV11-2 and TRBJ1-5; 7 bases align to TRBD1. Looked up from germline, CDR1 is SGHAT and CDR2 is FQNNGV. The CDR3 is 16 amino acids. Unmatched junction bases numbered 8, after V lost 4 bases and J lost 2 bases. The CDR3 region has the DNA TGTGCCAGCAGCTCCTCAGGGGGTCTGGGCAATCAGCCCCAGCATTTT. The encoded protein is CASSSSGGLGNQPQHF.

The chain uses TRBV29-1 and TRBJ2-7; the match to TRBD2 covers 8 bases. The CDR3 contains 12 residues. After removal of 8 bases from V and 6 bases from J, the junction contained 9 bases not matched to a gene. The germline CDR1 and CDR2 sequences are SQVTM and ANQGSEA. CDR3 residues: CSSGGAAGEQYF. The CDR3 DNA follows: TGCAGCTCCGGGGGGGCCGCAGGCGAGCAGTACTTC.

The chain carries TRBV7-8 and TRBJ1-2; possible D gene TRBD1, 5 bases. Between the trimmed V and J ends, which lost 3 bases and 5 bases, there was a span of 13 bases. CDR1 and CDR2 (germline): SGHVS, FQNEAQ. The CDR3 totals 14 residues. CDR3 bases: TGTGCCAGCAGCTTTAGTTCAGGGCAGTATGGCTACACCTTC. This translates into CASSFSSGQYGYTF.

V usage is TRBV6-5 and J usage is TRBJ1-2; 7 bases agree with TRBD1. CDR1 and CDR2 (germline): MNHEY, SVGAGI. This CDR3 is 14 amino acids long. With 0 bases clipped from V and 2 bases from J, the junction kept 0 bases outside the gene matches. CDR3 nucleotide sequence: TGTGCCAGCAGTTACTCGGGACAGAACTATGGCTACACCTTC. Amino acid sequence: CASSYSGQNYGYTF.

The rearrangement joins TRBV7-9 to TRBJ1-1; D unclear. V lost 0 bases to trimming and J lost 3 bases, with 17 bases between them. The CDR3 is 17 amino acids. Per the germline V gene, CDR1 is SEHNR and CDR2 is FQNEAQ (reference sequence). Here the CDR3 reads CASSLATTWTEDTEAFF. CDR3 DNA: TGTGCCAGCAGCTTAGCGACTACCTGGACGGAAGACACTGAAGCTTTCTTT. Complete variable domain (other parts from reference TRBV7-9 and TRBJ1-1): DTGVSQNPRHKITKRGQNVTFRCDPISEHNRLYWYRQTLGQGPEFLTYFQNEAQLEKSRLLSDRFSAERPKGSFSTLEIQRTEQGDSAMYLCASSLATTWTEDTEAFFGQGTRLTVV.

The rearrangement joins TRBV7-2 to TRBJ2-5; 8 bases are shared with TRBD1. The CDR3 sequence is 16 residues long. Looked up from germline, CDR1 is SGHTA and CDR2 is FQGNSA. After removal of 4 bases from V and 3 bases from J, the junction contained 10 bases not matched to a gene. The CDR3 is CASSSWTGTSKETQYF. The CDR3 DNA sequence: TGTGCCAGCAGCTCCTGGACAGGGACATCGAAAGAGACCCAGTACTTC.

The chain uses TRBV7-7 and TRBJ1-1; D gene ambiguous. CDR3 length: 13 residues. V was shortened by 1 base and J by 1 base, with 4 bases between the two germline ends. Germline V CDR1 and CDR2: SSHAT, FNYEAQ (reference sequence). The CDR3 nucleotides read TGTGCCAGCAGCTTAGAATCGAACACTGAAGCTTTCTTT. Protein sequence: CASSLESNTEAFF.

The CDR3 DNA is TGTGCCAGCAGTGAGTCTGGTTCAGGGGGCACCATCTATGGCTACACCTTC. Protein: CASSESGSGGTIYGYTF. This chain connects TRBV25-1 to TRBJ1-2; 8 nucleotides match TRBD1. Germline lookup yields CDR1 MGHDK and CDR2 SYGVNS. With V trimmed by 3 bases and J by 4 bases, 13 bases remained unmatched. The CDR3 totals 17 residues.

The CDR3 loop reads CASSKEVTGGEGYTF. CDR3 coding DNA: TGTGCCAGCAGCAAAGAGGTGACAGGGGGCGAAGGCTACACCTTC. The chain couples TRBV21-1 to TRBJ1-2; no check of the table's D call, TRBD1, against the DNA was made. TRBV21-1 is a listed pseudogene. The CDR3 consists of 15 residues.

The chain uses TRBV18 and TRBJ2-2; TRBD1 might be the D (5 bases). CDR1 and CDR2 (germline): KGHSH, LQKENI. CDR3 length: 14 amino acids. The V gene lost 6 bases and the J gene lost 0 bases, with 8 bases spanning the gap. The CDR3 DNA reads TGTGCCAGCTCTCGACAGCCGAACACCGGGGAGCTGTTTTTT. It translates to CASSRQPNTGELFF.

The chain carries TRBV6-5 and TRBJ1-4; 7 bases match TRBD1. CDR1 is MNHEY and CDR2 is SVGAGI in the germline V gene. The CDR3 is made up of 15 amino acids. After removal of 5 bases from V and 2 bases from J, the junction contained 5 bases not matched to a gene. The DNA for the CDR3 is TGTGCCAGCAGTCGGGCGGACAGGACTAATGAAAAACTGTTTTTT. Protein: CASSRADRTNEKLFF.

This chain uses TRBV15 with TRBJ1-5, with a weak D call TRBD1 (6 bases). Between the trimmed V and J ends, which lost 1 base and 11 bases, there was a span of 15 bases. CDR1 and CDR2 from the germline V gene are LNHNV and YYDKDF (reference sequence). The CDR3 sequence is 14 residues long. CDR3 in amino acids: CATSRGGQGGAQHF. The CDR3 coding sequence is TGTGCCACCAGCAGAGGGGGGCAGGGCGGAGCCCAGCATTTT.